This entry is about one T cell receptor (beta chain). This sample is drawn from a study of CD8 T cells in Susac syndrome. RNA was extracted with the RNeasy kit, and a quantity of about 0.45 to 1 ug was reverse transcribed using random hexamers. Via MiXCR, TCRdb re-called the immunoSEQ multiplex PCR reads, giving one row per CDR3 protein. The table has tens of thousands of distinct CDR3 sequences, 96% seen once. Germline lookup yields CDR1 SQVTM and CDR2 ANQGSEA. Trimming cost V 7 bases and J 0 bases, with 7 bases left between them. The CDR3 is 12 amino acids. TEMRA cells were enriched by FACS, and CD4+ and CD8+ T cells were negatively isolated.

V usage is TRBV29-1 and J usage is TRBJ1-3; no clear D. The source material was CD8+ T cells from PBMCs. This clonotype was sampled from a human donor with Susac syndrome. The chain's CDR3 is CSAGHSGNTIYF. CDR3 bases: TGCAGCGCTGGGCACTCTGGAAACACCATATATTTT. Full variable domain (outside the CDR3, taken from reference TRBV29-1 and TRBJ1-3): SAVISQKPSRDICQRGTSLTIQCQVDSQVTMMFWYRQQPGQSLTLIATANQGSEATYESGFVIDKFPISRPNLTFSTLTVSNMSPEDSSIYLCSAGHSGNTIYFGEGSWLTVV.